These 5 T cell receptor beta chains share one sample of origin, sequenced in a study of blood T cell dynamics during melanoma immunotherapy. Clones were read by immunoSEQ multiplex PCR, and TCRdb kept only the in-frame ones, dropping some. The data show over 20,000 clones, roughly nine tenths seen once. Time point denoted: pre-treatment baseline. Sequenced here: blood, sampled from a patient treated with checkpoint blockade. The receptors originated from a human donor with melanoma.

The rearrangement uses TRBV6-1 and TRBJ2-2; the D is unclear. The CDR3 is 14 amino acids. The V gene lost 6 bases and the J gene lost 1 base, with 9 bases spanning the gap. From germline, CDR1 is MNHNS and CDR2 SASEGT. CDR3 loop: CASRQKGNTGELFF. The CDR3 coding sequence is TGTGCCAGCAGACAAAAAGGGAACACCGGGGAGCTGTTTTTT.

The chain recombines TRBV5-6 with TRBJ1-1; TRBD1 is a possible D gene (5 bases). Germline CDR1 is SGHDT and CDR2 is YYEEEE. The CDR3 length is 14 residues. Trimming left V 1 base short and J 4 bases short, with 11 bases between. CDR3 bases: TGTGCCAGCAGCTTGATCGGGGGTGGCACTGAAGCTTTCTTT. This encodes CASSLIGGGTEAFF.

The rearrangement joins TRBV28 to TRBJ1-4, with 7 bases aligning to TRBD1. The junction had 7 bases not matched to a gene; V was cut back by 4 bases and J by 5 bases. This CDR3 contains 15 residues. Germline loops: CDR1 MDHEN, CDR2 SYDVKM. The CDR3, as DNA: TGTGCCAGCAGTTCGCCGGGACAGTTAAATGAAAAACTGTTTTTT. This encodes CASSSPGQLNEKLFF.

The chain couples TRBV7-9 to TRBJ2-1; D ambiguous. Trimming removed 1 base at V and 9 bases at J, with 4 bases between. CDR3 length: 11 amino acids. Germline assignment: CDR1 SEHNR and CDR2 FQNEAQ (reference sequence). CDR3 DNA sequence: TGTGCCAGCAGCTTAGTAGGTGAGCAGTTCTTC. Its translation: CASSLVGEQFF.

The CDR3 DNA sequence: TGTGCCAGTAGTGTAGGGAACTATGGCTACACCTTC. The encoded protein is CASSVGNYGYTF. The gene calls are TRBV19 and TRBJ1-2; D gene ambiguous. The V and J ends lost 5 bases and 2 bases respectively, with 6 bases between them. There are 12 residues in the CDR3. Germline V lookup: CDR1 LNHDA, CDR2 SQIVND (reference sequence).